This TCR beta chain was sequenced in a study of cytomegalovirus exposure and HLA in healthy donors. Background on the study: Among the 398 genotyped donors, 65% to 90% were placed in the Caucasian-associated ancestry cluster. Study-wide findings and caveats: In a later analysis, productive TCRs from donors in an Asian-associated ancestry cluster reportedly carried fewer N-insertions than the cohort mean. The availability of immune exposure information extended only to CMV serostatus.

Amplification used 60 Vbeta primers and 13 Jbeta primers. Here immunoSEQ multiplex PCR was the method, and the copy in TCRdb shows in-frame clones only, minus some. The sample carries some 150,000 clones, approximately 72% recorded once. CDR3 length equals 15 residues. The germline V and J ends were trimmed by 6 bases and 4 bases, with 16 bases remaining between them. Germline CDR1 reads LNHDA; CDR2 reads SQIVND (reference sequence). Concerning this clone: Its antigen is not identified.

The V gene is TRBV19, the J gene TRBJ1-3, with D possibly matching TRBD1 (6 bases). What was sequenced was PBMCs. The sequence came from a human donor in good health. This CDR3 reads CASSLTWTDGNTIYF. Here the CDR3 DNA reads TGTGCCAGTAGCCTCACGTGGACAGACGGAAACACCATATATTTT.